These 31 T cell receptor beta chains were all obtained from the same sample, sequenced in a study of radiation and T cells in renal cell carcinoma. Time point: blood 2 weeks post-SBRT. Documented treatment: 15 Gy SBRT to primary tumor, nephrectomy 4 weeks later. Method: immunoSEQ multiplex PCR; TCRdb's copy keeps in-frame clones and lacks some. The sample consists of some 80,000 clones, 80% to 90% of them appearing once. The specimen was blood, collected from a patient whose treatment included radiotherapy and nephrectomy. All receptors derive from a woman aged 45 to 65 with renal cell carcinoma.

The chain couples TRBV28 to TRBJ1-5; D not certain. The length of the CDR3 is 11 residues. V lost 5 bases and J 10 bases, leaving 9 bases between the germline ends. The V gene's germline CDR1 is MDHEN and CDR2 SYDVKM. The CDR3 DNA reads TGTGCCAGCAGTGCCACAAGACCCCAGCATTTT. The encoded protein is CASSATRPQHF.

V and J are TRBV19 and TRBJ1-5; D might be TRBD1 (5 bases). V gave up 3 bases and J gave up 5 bases, with 23 bases separating them. The CDR3 runs to 18 residues. Germline CDR1 is LNHDA and CDR2 is SQIVND (reference sequence). For the CDR3, the DNA is TGTGCCAGTAGTATTTATATCGTCTTTCAGGGTAGGGATCAGCCCCAGCATTTT. Its protein is CASSIYIVFQGRDQPQHF.

This chain links TRBV9 with TRBJ2-7, with 14 positions matching TRBD2. J lost 7 bases, V lost 3 bases, and 6 bases had no gene match. Germline CDR1 and CDR2: SGDLS and YYNGEE. CDR3 length: 15 residues. The DNA of the CDR3 is TGTGCCAGCAGCGGAGGACTAGCGGGAGGAGAGGAGCAGTACTTC. This translates into CASSGGLAGGEEQYF.

V usage is TRBV7-2 and J usage is TRBJ1-2; D is possibly TRBD1 (5 bases). V was pared by 2 bases and J by 6 bases, with 13 bases between. Looked up from germline, CDR1 is SGHTA and CDR2 is FQGNSA. This CDR3 region has 14 residues. Here the CDR3 reads CASSLNAGEDGYTF. As DNA, the CDR3 is TGTGCCAGCAGCTTAAATGCGGGGGAGGATGGCTACACCTTC.

This clone has only a few counts. J is TRBJ1-2 and V is TRBV6-1; 9 bases are a match to TRBD1. Trimming at V came to 4 bases and at J to 4 bases, leaving 7 bases not matched to a gene. This CDR3 is 15 amino acids long. Germline CDR1 and CDR2: MNHNS and SASEGT. The CDR3 DNA reads as TGTGCCAGCAGTGTGGGGACAGGGATGAGCTATGGCTACACCTTC. It specifies CASSVGTGMSYGYTF.

This clone was picked up one time. The chain joins TRBV28 to TRBJ1-2, with D perhaps TRBD1 (5 bases). Looked up from germline, CDR1 is MDHEN and CDR2 is SYDVKM. V lost 8 bases, J lost 4 bases, and 20 bases lay in between. The CDR3 loop spans 15 amino acids. The CDR3 here is CASWAIGADFYGYTF. As DNA, the CDR3 is TGTGCCAGCTGGGCCATCGGGGCTGACTTCTATGGCTACACCTTC.

The V call is TRBV9, the J call TRBJ2-7; 9 bases line up with TRBD1. This CDR3 comprises 15 residues. Germline V CDR1 and CDR2: SGDLS, YYNGEE. V trimming: 4 bases; J trimming: 4 bases; junction bases outside the gene matches: 9. The CDR3: CASSLRGQGLYEQYF. The CDR3 region has the DNA TGTGCCAGCAGCTTAAGGGGACAGGGATTATACGAGCAGTACTTC.

This chain uses TRBV4-3 with TRBJ2-4, with no clear D. CDR3 length: 14 amino acids. Germline V lookup: CDR1 LGHNA, CDR2 YSLEER. Trimming left V 0 bases short and J 5 bases short, with 8 bases between. The CDR3 reads CASSQEQHQNIQYF. Written as DNA, the CDR3 is TGCGCCAGCAGCCAAGAACAGCACCAAAACATTCAGTACTTC.

The genes are TRBV19 and TRBJ2-5, with 7 bases fitting TRBD1. V lost 1 base and J lost 5; bases outside the gene matches: 4. The CDR3 spans 14 residues. Per the germline V gene, CDR1 is LNHDA and CDR2 is SQIVND (reference sequence). CDR3 sequence: CASSIGQGVETQYF. In DNA, the CDR3 is TGTGCCAGTAGTATAGGACAGGGCGTGGAGACCCAGTACTTC.

V and J are TRBV27 and TRBJ2-5; D might be TRBD1 (8 bases). Per germline, CDR1 MNHEY and CDR2 SMNVEV (reference sequence). The CDR3 loop spans 15 amino acids. With 5 bases removed from V and 6 bases from J, the gap between germline ends came to 19 bases. DNA of the CDR3: TGTGCCAGCAGTCCCGGGACAGGACTAGGGAAGACCCAGTACTTC. It codes for CASSPGTGLGKTQYF.

The chain links TRBV4-3 to TRBJ2-5; 11 bases map to TRBD2. The CDR3 spans 17 residues. After removal of 1 base from V and 9 bases from J, the junction contained 13 bases not matched to a gene. CDR1 and CDR2 (germline): LGHNA, YSLEER. The CDR3, as DNA: TGCGCCAGCAGCCAAGTTCTGGCTAGCGGGAGGCCCCCGCCCCAGTACTTC. Residues: CASSQVLASGRPPPQYF.

For the CDR3, the DNA is TGTGCCAGCTCGCGAGTTGGTCAGCCCCAGCATTTT. Translation: CASSRVGQPQHF. The V gene is TRBV27, the J gene TRBJ1-5; no clear D gene. The V and J ends lost 8 bases and 6 bases respectively, with 11 bases between them. This CDR3 has 12 amino acids. Germline V gene sequence: CDR1 MNHEY, CDR2 SMNVEV (reference sequence).

Notes on this clone: Other nucleotide sequences from this sample produce the same CDR3. The chain employs TRBV9 and TRBJ2-1; 7 bases fit TRBD2. Trimming cost V 0 bases and J 0 bases; bases outside gene matches: 0. This CDR3 comprises 15 residues. Germline values: CDR1 SGDLS, CDR2 YYNGEE. In nucleotides, the CDR3 is TGTGCCAGCAGCGTAGCGGGAGGCTCCTACAATGAGCAGTTCTTC. This encodes CASSVAGGSYNEQFF.

The V and J genes are TRBV2 and TRBJ1-1, with D uncertain. CDR1 is SNHLY, CDR2 FYNNEI, per germline. The ends were cut back, 7 bases at V and 4 bases at J, with 13 bases in the middle. The CDR3 is 13 amino acids. DNA for the CDR3: TGTGCCAGCACCGAGGGAGGGAGCACTGAAGCTTTCTTT. It codes for CASTEGGSTEAFF.

J is TRBJ2-5 and V is TRBV10-2; possibly TRBD1 for D (5 bases). Judging by the DNA end, TRBJ2-7 fits better; the J call may be wrong. The CDR3 length is 13 residues. Germline V gene lookup returns CDR1 WSHSY and CDR2 SAAADI. CDR3 DNA sequence: TGCGCCAGTCTTGGACCGACAGCCTACGAGCAGTACTTC. It encodes CASLGPTAYEQYF.

This clone has more than one count but fewer than ten. In nucleotides, the CDR3 is TGCGCCAGCAGCCAGGTGGAAACAGGGCGCACTGAAGCTTTCTTT. Translated: CASSQVETGRTEAFF. V usage is TRBV4-3 and J usage is TRBJ1-1; weak D call: TRBD1 (6 bases). This CDR3 has 15 amino acids. Germline assignment: CDR1 LGHNA and CDR2 YSLEER. Trimming stripped 3 bases from V and 4 bases from J, with 15 bases between.

The V and J genes are TRBV7-8 and TRBJ1-6, with D possibly matching TRBD1 (5 bases). V gave up 5 bases and J gave up 9 bases, with 17 bases separating them. The germline V gene has CDR1 SGHVS and CDR2 FQNEAQ. The CDR3 contains 15 residues. The CDR3 bases are TGTGCCAGCAGCCCGAGTGGGGCGGTGGGTTCACCCCTCCACTTT. Protein: CASSPSGAVGSPLHF. Together with reference TRBV7-8 and TRBJ1-6, the CDR3 gives the full variable domain: GAGVSQSPRYKVAKRGQDVALRCDPISGHVSLFWYQQALGQGPEFLTYFQNEAQLDKSGLPSDRFFAERPEGSVSTLKIQRTQQEDSAVYLCASSPSGAVGSPLHFGNGTRLTVT.

This clone has a handful of counts. V is TRBV28 and J is TRBJ1-5, with D possibly matching TRBD1 (6 bases). CDR1 and CDR2 (germline): MDHEN, SYDVKM. The CDR3 length is 13 residues. With 6 bases removed from V and 7 bases from J, the gap between germline ends came to 13 bases. CDR3 region: CASRYRAGQPQHF. CDR3 DNA sequence: TGTGCCAGCAGGTACAGGGCCGGGCAGCCCCAGCATTTT.

The gene calls are TRBV6-5 and TRBJ2-7; D possibly matches TRBD1 or TRBD2 (5 bases each). Looked up from germline, CDR1 is MNHEY and CDR2 is SVGAGI. V lost 5 bases and J 2 bases, leaving 13 bases between the germline ends. The CDR3 length is 14 residues. CDR3 amino acids: CASSPRGRTYEQYF. The CDR3 coding sequence is TGTGCCAGCAGTCCCCGGGGCAGAACCTACGAGCAGTACTTC.

J is TRBJ1-1 and V is TRBV6-5; no reliable D call. Germline CDR1 MNHEY, CDR2 SVGAGI. Trimming removed 3 bases from V and 2 bases from J, with 10 bases in between. CDR3 length equals 14 residues. The CDR3 DNA reads TGTGCCAGCAGTTATCATGCGGAAAACACTGAAGCTTTCTTT. Translation: CASSYHAENTEAFF.

The CDR3 region has the DNA TGTGCCAGCAGCTTCGAGGACAGGGGCCACGAGCAGTACTTC. It codes for CASSFEDRGHEQYF. V usage is TRBV7-6 and J usage is TRBJ2-7; TRBD1 matches at 9 bases. Germline V lookup: CDR1 SGHVS, CDR2 FNYEAQ. The CDR3 is 14 residues long. V gave up 3 bases and J gave up 5 bases; unmatched junction bases: 5.

This clone came up a few times. The J gene is TRBJ2-7, the V gene TRBV14; possible D gene TRBD2, 6 bases. The V end was cut by 8 bases, the J end by 2 bases, with 10 bases between. The CDR3 is made up of 12 amino acids. Germline CDR1 reads SGHDN; CDR2 reads FVKESK. The CDR3 reads CASGTAPYEQYF. Here the CDR3 DNA reads TGTGCCAGCGGGACTGCCCCCTACGAGCAGTACTTC.

The chain combines TRBV5-6 with TRBJ1-1; TRBD1 matches 9 bases. This CDR3 contains 13 residues. Unmatched junction bases numbered 4, after V lost 2 bases and J lost 8 bases. Looked up from germline, CDR1 is SGHDT and CDR2 is YYEEEE. In nucleotides, the CDR3 is TGTGCCAGCAGCTTCGGACAGGGGCTCGAAGCTTTCTTT. It encodes CASSFGQGLEAFF.

The rearrangement links TRBV9 to TRBJ2-3; D remains unclear. Germline-derived CDR1 and CDR2 are SGDLS and YYNGEE. Trimming stripped 0 bases from V and 0 bases from J, with 2 bases between. This CDR3 has 13 residues. CDR3 residues: CASSVVSTDTQYF. DNA for the CDR3: TGTGCCAGCAGCGTAGTTAGCACAGATACGCAGTATTTT.

V gene TRBV9 combines with J gene TRBJ1-2; TRBD1 aligns across 7 bases. CDR3 length: 15 residues. The germline V gene encodes CDR1 SGDLS and CDR2 YYNGEE. The V and J ends lost 0 bases and 4 bases, in that order; junction bases with no gene match: 6. The DNA of the CDR3 is TGTGCCAGCAGCGTAGAACAGGGGTTTTTCTATGGCTACACCTTC. Its protein is CASSVEQGFFYGYTF.

V is TRBV25-1 and J is TRBJ1-6; 7 positions match TRBD1. Germline V gene sequence: CDR1 MGHDK, CDR2 SYGVNS. This CDR3 comprises 15 residues. J was trimmed by 7 bases and V by 4 bases; bases with no gene match: 7. The CDR3 protein is CASSATGAGNSPLHF. CDR3 nucleotide sequence: TGTGCCAGCAGTGCCACAGGGGCGGGCAATTCACCCCTCCACTTT. Supplemented by reference TRBV25-1 and TRBJ1-6, the full variable domain reads EADIYQTPRYLVIGTGKKITLECSQTMGHDKMYWYQQDPGMELHLIHYSYGVNSTEKGDLSSESTVSRIRTEHFPLTLESARPSHTSQYLCASSATGAGNSPLHFGNGTRLTVT.

J is TRBJ1-5 and V is TRBV5-5; 8 nucleotides align to TRBD1. The CDR3 covers 15 residues. The trim removed 5 bases at V and 6 bases at J, leaving 10 bases unmatched. Germline V CDR1 and CDR2: SGHKS, YYEKEE (reference sequence). CDR3 loop: CASSFADRGRQPQHF. Written as DNA, the CDR3 is TGTGCCAGCAGTTTCGCCGACAGGGGCCGTCAGCCCCAGCATTTT.

The sample holds a few counts of this clone. The J gene is TRBJ1-5, the V gene TRBV19; no clear D. Trimming stripped 10 bases from V and 0 bases from J, with 10 bases between. This CDR3 comprises 13 residues. Germline CDR1 LNHDA, CDR2 SQIVND (reference sequence). CDR3 residues: CATTADSNQPQHF. In DNA form, the CDR3 reads TGTGCCACTACAGCAGATAGCAATCAGCCCCAGCATTTT.

This clone has only one observation. This chain joins TRBV6-6 and TRBJ2-2, with D tentatively TRBD2 (5 bases). The V end lost 7 bases, the J end lost 6 bases, and 9 bases lay between the germline ends. Per the germline V gene, CDR1 is MNHNY and CDR2 is SVGAGI (reference sequence). This CDR3 is 12 amino acids long. The CDR3 DNA reads TGTGCCAGCACGTTTAGCGCCGGGGAGCTGTTTTTT. This gives the protein CASTFSAGELFF.

The chain employs TRBV19 and TRBJ2-5, with 9 bases identical to TRBD2. V shed 5 bases, J shed 0 bases, and the junction held 4 bases outside the gene matches. In germline, CDR1 is LNHDA, CDR2 SQIVND (reference sequence). This CDR3 has 15 residues. Written as DNA, the CDR3 is TGTGCCAGTAGTTTCCTAGCGGGGTACCAAGAGACCCAGTACTTC. Translating it yields CASSFLAGYQETQYF. Full variable domain (remainder filled in from reference TRBV19 and TRBJ2-5): DGGITQSPKYLFRKEGQNVTLSCEQNLNHDAMYWYRQDPGQGLRLIYYSQIVNDFQKGDIAEGYSVSREKKESFPLTVTSAQKNPTAFYLCASSFLAGYQETQYFGPGTRLLVL.

The chain links TRBV2 to TRBJ2-2, with TRBD2 identical over 9 bases. J was trimmed by 2 bases and V by 10 bases; bases with no gene match: 11. CDR1 and CDR2 (germline): SNHLY, FYNNEI. The CDR3 sequence is 16 residues long. CDR3 residues: CATNSPGTSNTGELFF. CDR3 DNA sequence: TGTGCCACCAACAGCCCCGGGACTAGCAACACCGGGGAGCTGTTTTTT.